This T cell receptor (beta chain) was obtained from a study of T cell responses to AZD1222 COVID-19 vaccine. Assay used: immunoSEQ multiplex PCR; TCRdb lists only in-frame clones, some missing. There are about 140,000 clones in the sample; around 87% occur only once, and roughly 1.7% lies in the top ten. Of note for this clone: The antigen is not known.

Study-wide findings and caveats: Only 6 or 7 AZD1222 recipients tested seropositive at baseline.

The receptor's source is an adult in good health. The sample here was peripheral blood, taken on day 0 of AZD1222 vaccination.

The CDR3 DNA reads TGTGCCAGCAGCCTAGGGACAGGGAAGGCGGCTTTCTTT. The encoded protein is CASSLGTGKAAFF. The rearrangement uses TRBV7-9 and TRBJ1-1; TRBD1 matches at 9 bases. The V and J ends lost 5 bases and 11 bases, in that order; junction bases with no gene match: 9. Germline loops: CDR1 SEHNR, CDR2 FQNEAQ (reference sequence). This CDR3 spans 13 amino acids.